The 6 T cell receptor beta chains presented below share a single source sample, sequenced in a study of T cell repertoires in cytomegalovirus infection. These TCRs' antigens remain unknown. Via MiXCR, TCRdb re-called the reads, giving one row per CDR3 protein. The sample has approximately 390,000 distinct CDR3 sequences, 34% seen once; the top ten hold approximately 12%. The sequenced sample was cultured PBMCs, obtained from culture after CMV antigen stimulation. These receptors all stem from a human donor in good health (CMV status not recorded). Some clones in this sample may be carry-over from other donors' samples.

The genes are TRBV29-1 and TRBJ2-3, with 7 positions matching TRBD2. Germline V CDR1 and CDR2: SQVTM, ANQGSEA. The CDR3 is 13 amino acids. After removal of 3 bases from V and 1 base from J, the junction contained 1 base not matched to a gene. CDR3 residues: CSVDLAGTDTQYF. Here the CDR3 DNA reads TGCAGCGTTGATCTAGCGGGCACAGATACGCAGTATTTT.

This clonotype occurred a few times. The J gene is TRBJ1-2, the V gene TRBV7-9; tentatively, D is TRBD1 (5 bases). Germline V lookup: CDR1 SEHNR, CDR2 FQNEAQ (reference sequence). V lost 1 base to trimming and J lost 4 bases, with 13 bases between them. The CDR3 is 15 amino acids. The DNA of the CDR3 is TGTGCCAGCAGCTTAGGGCAGGGCGCGGGCTATGGCTACACCTTC. Amino acid sequence: CASSLGQGAGYGYTF. The entire variable domain, with the rest obtained from reference TRBV7-9 and TRBJ1-2, is as follows: DTGVSQNPRHKITKRGQNVTFRCDPISEHNRLYWYRQTLGQGPEFLTYFQNEAQLEKSRLLSDRFSAERPKGSFSTLEIQRTEQGDSAMYLCASSLGQGAGYGYTFGSGTRLTVV.

Only one count was recorded for this clonotype. The chain combines TRBV11-1 with TRBJ1-5; D not certain. This CDR3 has 12 residues. V was pared by 5 bases and J by 6 bases, with 8 bases between. Germline V gene lookup returns CDR1 SGHAT and CDR2 FQDESV (reference sequence). The CDR3 loop reads CASSISGQPQHF. CDR3 DNA sequence: TGTGCCAGCAGCATCTCCGGTCAGCCCCAGCATTTT.

A word on this clonotype: An end of the junction differs from the germline gene, which may be a read error. The rearrangement uses TRBV7-7 and TRBJ1-4, with TRBD1 matching 10 bases. Germline CDR1 reads SSHAT; CDR2 reads FNYEAQ (reference sequence). The CDR3 loop spans 15 amino acids. The CDR3 DNA reads TGTGCTAGCAGCGCTACCGGGACAGGGGTCGAAAAACTGTTTTTT. Encoded protein: CASSATGTGVEKLFF.

The chain couples TRBV7-8 to TRBJ2-7; D is uncertain. Germline CDR1 SGHVS, CDR2 FQNEAQ. The length of the CDR3 is 13 residues. The V end lost 3 bases, the J end lost 4 bases, and 10 bases lay between the germline ends. CDR3 in DNA: TGTGCCAGCAGCTTGGATTCCCAATACGAGCAGTACTTC. This encodes CASSLDSQYEQYF.

The chain joins TRBV11-3 to TRBJ2-3, with 11 bases that match TRBD2. V was clipped by 5 bases and J by 6 bases; unmatched bases: 22. The CDR3 sequence is 20 residues long. Germline assignment: CDR1 SGHNT and CDR2 YENEEA. The CDR3 here is CASSLGQGAVLAGGGDTQYF. The CDR3 DNA reads TGTGCCAGCAGCCTCGGACAGGGCGCTGTTTTAGCGGGAGGGGGTGATACGCAGTATTTT.